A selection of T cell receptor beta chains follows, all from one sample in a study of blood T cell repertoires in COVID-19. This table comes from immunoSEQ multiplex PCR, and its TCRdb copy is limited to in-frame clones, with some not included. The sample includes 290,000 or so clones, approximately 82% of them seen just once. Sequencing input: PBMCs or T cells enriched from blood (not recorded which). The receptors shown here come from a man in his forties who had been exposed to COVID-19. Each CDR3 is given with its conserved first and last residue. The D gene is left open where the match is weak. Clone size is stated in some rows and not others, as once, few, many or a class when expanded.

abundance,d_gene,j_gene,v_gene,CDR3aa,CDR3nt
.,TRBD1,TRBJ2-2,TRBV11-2,CASSLVWQGTAGELFF,TGTGCCAGCAGCTTAGTCTGGCAGGGGACAGCCGGGGAGCTGTTTTTT
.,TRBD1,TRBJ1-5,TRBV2,CASRGTVGEQPQHF,TGTGCCAGCAGGGGGACAGTAGGAGAACAGCCCCAGCATTTT
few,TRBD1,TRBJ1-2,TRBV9,CASRYRGDYSSNYGYTF,TGTGCCAGCAGATACAGGGGCGATTATTCCTCAAACTATGGCTACACCTTC
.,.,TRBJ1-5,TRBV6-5,CASSLLYQPQHF,TGTGCCAGCAGTTTACTCTATCAGCCCCAGCATTTT
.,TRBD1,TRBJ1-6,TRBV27,CASSGFWGQGGDSPLHF,TGTGCCAGCAGTGGGTTTTGGGGACAGGGAGGGGATTCACCCCTCCACTTT
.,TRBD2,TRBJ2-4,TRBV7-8,CASSFLRGRAQGAKNIQYF,TGTGCCAGCAGCTTTCTTCGCGGGAGGGCCCAGGGGGCCAAAAACATTCAGTACTTC
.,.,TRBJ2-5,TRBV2,CASSETWRGRETQYF,TGTGCCAGCAGTGAAACGTGGAGAGGTCGGGAGACCCAGTACTTC
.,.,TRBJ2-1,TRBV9,CASSVSSSTNNEQFF,TGTGCCAGCAGCGTCTCGAGCTCTACCAACAATGAGCAGTTCTTC
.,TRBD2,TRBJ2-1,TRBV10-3,CAINHSGTEQFF,TGTGCCATCAATCATAGCGGGACTGAGCAGTTCTTC
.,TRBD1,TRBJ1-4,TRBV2,CASINQGVIGEKLFF,TGTGCCAGCATTAACCAGGGGGTTATAGGCGAAAAACTGTTTTTT
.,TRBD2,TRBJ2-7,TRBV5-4,CASSRLADPSEQYF,TGTGCCAGCAGTAGGCTAGCGGATCCTAGCGAGCAGTACTTC
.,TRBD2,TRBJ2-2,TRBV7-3,CASSPPPPGLGRISSTGELFF,TGTGCCAGCAGCCCCCCCCCACCGGGACTAGGTAGGATTAGCAGCACCGGGGAGCTGTTTTTT
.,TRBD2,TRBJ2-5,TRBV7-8,CASSPRLAGGRETQYF,TGTGCCAGCAGCCCCAGACTAGCGGGAGGTAGAGAGACCCAGTACTTC
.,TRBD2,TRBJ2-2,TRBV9,CASSVGYGRENTGELFF,TGTGCCAGCAGCGTAGGGTACGGGAGGGAGAACACCGGGGAGCTGTTTTTT
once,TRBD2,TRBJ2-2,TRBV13,CASSPPWGLAGSGELFF,TGTGCCAGCAGCCCCCCTTGGGGACTAGCGGGATCCGGGGAGCTGTTTTTT
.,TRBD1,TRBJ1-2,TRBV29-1,CSVKRTGDRNGYTF,TGCAGCGTAAAAAGAACAGGGGACCGGAATGGCTACACCTTC
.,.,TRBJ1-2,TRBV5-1,CATSRTDARGYTF,TGCGCCACCTCACGAACCGACGCGAGGGGCTACACCTTC
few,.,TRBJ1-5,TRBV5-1,CASSLGGQNFQPQHF,TGCGCCAGCAGCTTGGGGGGGCAGAATTTTCAGCCCCAGCATTTT
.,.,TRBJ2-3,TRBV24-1,CATSDLTSLGTDTQYF,TGTGCCACCAGTGATTTGACTAGCTTGGGCACAGATACGCAGTATTTT
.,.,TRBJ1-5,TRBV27,CASSLRQGTNQPQHF,TGTGCCAGCAGTTTAAGGCAGGGAACTAATCAGCCCCAGCATTTT
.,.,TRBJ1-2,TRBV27,CASSLQGSGYGYTF,TGTGCCAGCAGTTTGCAGGGGTCAGGCTATGGCTACACCTTC
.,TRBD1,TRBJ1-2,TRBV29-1,CSGWTGVENYGYTF,TGCAGCGGCTGGACAGGGGTCGAAAACTATGGCTACACCTTC
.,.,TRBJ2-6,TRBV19,CASSPSEAGANVLTF,TGTGCCAGTAGTCCGTCCGAGGCTGGGGCCAACGTCCTGACTTTC
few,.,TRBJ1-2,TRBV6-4,CASSDQGRGFYGYTF,TGTGCCAGCAGTGACCAAGGACGGGGTTTCTATGGCTACACCTTC
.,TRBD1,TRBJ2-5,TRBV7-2,CATTNRGQETQYF,TGTGCCACCACAAACAGGGGGCAAGAGACCCAGTACTTC
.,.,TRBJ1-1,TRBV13,CASSLRREAFF,TGTGCCAGCAGCTTAAGGAGAGAAGCTTTCTTT
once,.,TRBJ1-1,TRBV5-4,CASSPGGREAFF,TGTGCCAGCAGCCCCGGAGGGAGAGAAGCTTTCTTT
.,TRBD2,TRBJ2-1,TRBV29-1,CSVRGGLAGNNEQFF,TGCAGCGTTCGAGGGGGACTAGCGGGAAACAATGAGCAGTTCTTC
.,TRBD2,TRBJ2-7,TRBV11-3,CASSLGGTMGSGEQYF,TGTGCCAGCAGCTTAGGTGGGACTATGGGATCAGGCGAGCAGTACTTC
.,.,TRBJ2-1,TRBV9,CASSAGDPAYNEQFF,TGTGCCAGCAGCGCAGGGGACCCCGCCTACAATGAGCAGTTCTTC
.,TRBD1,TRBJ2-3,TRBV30,CAWKDRGITDTQYF,TGTGCCTGGAAAGACAGGGGGATCACAGATACGCAGTATTTT
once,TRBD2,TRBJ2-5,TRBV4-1,CASSLAGTRGVETQYF,TGCGCCAGCAGCCTAGCCGGGACTAGAGGAGTGGAGACCCAGTACTTC